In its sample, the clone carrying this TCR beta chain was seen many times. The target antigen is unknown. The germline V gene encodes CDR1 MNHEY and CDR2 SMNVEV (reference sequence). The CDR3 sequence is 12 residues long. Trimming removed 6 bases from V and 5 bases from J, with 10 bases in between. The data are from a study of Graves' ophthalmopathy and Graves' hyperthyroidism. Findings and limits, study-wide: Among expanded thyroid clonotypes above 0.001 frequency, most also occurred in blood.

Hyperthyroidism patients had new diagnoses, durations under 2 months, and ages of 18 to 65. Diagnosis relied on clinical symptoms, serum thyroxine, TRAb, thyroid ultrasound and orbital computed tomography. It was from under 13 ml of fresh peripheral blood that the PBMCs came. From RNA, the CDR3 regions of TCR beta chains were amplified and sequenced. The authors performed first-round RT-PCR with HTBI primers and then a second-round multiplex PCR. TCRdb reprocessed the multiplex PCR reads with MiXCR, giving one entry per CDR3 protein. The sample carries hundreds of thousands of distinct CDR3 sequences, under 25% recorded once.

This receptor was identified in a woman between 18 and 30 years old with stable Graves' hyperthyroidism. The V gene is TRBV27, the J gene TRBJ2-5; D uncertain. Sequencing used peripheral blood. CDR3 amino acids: CASSELGETQYF. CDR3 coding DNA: TGTGCCAGCAGCGAATTGGGGGAGACCCAGTACTTC.